The source of this T cell receptor beta chain is a study of T cell responses to AZD1222 COVID-19 vaccine. Overall study: Timing groups of about 4 and about 12 weeks for second doses were pooled.

The study, taken as a whole, reports: Nearly half of spike-specific TCRs reportedly target unmutated variant regions. At baseline, seropositivity was found in only six or seven AZD1222 recipients. Donor demographics were predominantly white British with a female majority; clonal diversity may be underestimated.

J gave up 0 bases and V 0 bases, and 7 bases lay outside the gene matches. Germline CDR1 reads SGHRS; CDR2 reads YFSETQ. This CDR3 has 17 residues. Points on this clone: The antigen is unknown.

The protocol was immunoSEQ multiplex PCR, while the TCRdb copy is restricted to in-frame clones and leaves out a portion. The sample lists more than 100,000 clones, 85% to 90% seen once, with approximately 8.4% in the top ten. The source was peripheral blood, collected on day 0 of AZD1222 vaccination. The sequence came from an adult in good health. The rearrangement joins TRBV5-1 to TRBJ1-1; 8 nucleotides line up with TRBD1. The CDR3 nucleotides read TGCGCCAGCAGCTTGGACAGGGGGGGAAAGATGAACACTGAAGCTTTCTTT. This sequence encodes CASSLDRGGKMNTEAFF. Using reference TRBV5-1 and TRBJ1-1 for the parts outside the CDR3, the full variable domain is KAGVTQTPRYLIKTRGQQVTLSCSPISGHRSVSWYQQTPGQGLQFLFEYFSETQRNKGNFPGRFSGRQFSNSRSEMNVSTLELGDSALYLCASSLDRGGKMNTEAFFGQGTRLTVV.